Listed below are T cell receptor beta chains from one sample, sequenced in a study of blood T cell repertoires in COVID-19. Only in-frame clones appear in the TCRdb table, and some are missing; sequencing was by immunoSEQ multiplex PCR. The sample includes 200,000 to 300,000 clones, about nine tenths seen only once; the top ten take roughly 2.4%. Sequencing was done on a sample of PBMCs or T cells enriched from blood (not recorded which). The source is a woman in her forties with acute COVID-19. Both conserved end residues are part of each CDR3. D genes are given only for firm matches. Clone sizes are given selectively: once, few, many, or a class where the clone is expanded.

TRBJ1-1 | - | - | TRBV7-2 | CASSSRVLMNTEAFF | TGTGCCAGCAGCTCCCGTGTACTCATGAACACTGAAGCTTTCTTT
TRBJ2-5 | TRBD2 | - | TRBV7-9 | CASSPGTSGNAQYF | TGTGCCAGCAGCCCCGGGACTAGCGGGAACGCCCAGTACTTC
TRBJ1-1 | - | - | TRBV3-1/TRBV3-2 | CASSLGGSTEAFF | TGTGCCAGCAGCCTGGGGGGGTCGACTGAAGCTTTCTTT
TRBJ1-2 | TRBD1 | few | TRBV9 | CASSVGTDEYGYTF | TGTGCCAGCAGCGTCGGGACAGATGAATATGGCTACACCTTC
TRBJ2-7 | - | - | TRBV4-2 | CASSQPQYSYEQYF | TGTGCCAGCAGCCAACCACAGTACTCCTACGAGCAGTACTTC
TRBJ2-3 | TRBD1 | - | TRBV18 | CASSPPAGGASTQYF | TGTGCCAGCTCACCACCGGCAGGGGGCGCAAGTACGCAGTATTTT
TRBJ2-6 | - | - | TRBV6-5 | CASSPQGSGANVLTF | TGTGCCAGCAGTCCCCAGGGCTCTGGGGCCAACGTCCTGACTTTC
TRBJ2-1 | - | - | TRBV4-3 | CASSQLTSGGDEQFF | TGCGCCAGCAGCCAACTAACCTCGGGCGGGGATGAGCAGTTCTTC
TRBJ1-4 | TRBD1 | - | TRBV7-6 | CASSPGQGYEKLFF | TGTGCCAGCAGCCCGGGACAGGGGTACGAAAAACTGTTTTTT
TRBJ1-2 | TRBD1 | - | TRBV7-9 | CASSLGWTQGDGYTF | TGTGCCAGCAGCTTAGGGTGGACTCAGGGGGATGGCTACACCTTC
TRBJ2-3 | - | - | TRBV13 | CASSRRAGTDTQYF | TGTGCCAGCAGCCGGAGGGCCGGCACAGATACGCAGTATTTT
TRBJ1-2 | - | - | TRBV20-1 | CSAPPGDGYTF | TGCAGTGCTCCTCCAGGGGATGGCTACACCTTC
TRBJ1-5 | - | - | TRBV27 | CASSLSGNQPQHF | TGTGCCAGCAGTTTATCCGGCAATCAGCCCCAGCATTTT
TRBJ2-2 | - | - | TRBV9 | CASSVERERRELFF | TGTGCCAGCAGCGTAGAACGGGAGAGACGGGAGCTGTTTTTT
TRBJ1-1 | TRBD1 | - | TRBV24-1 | CASQPGQGNTEAFF | TGTGCCTCACAACCGGGACAGGGGAACACTGAAGCTTTCTTT
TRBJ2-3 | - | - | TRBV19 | CASSIKRQVDTQYF | TGTGCCAGTAGTATCAAAAGACAGGTAGATACGCAGTATTTT
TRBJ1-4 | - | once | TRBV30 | CASGRATNEKLFF | TGTGCCTCCGGCAGGGCTACTAATGAAAAACTGTTTTTT
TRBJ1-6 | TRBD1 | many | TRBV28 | CASSYPDRVTRSSPLHF | TGTGCCAGCAGTTACCCGGACAGGGTAACTCGGAGTTCACCCCTCCACTTT
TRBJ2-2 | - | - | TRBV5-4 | CAILVGTRNTGELFF | TGTGCCATCTTGGTCGGGACAAGGAACACCGGGGAGCTGTTTTTT
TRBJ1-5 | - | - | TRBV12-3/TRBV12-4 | CASRENSNQPQHF | TGTGCCAGCAGGGAGAATAGCAATCAGCCCCAGCATTTT
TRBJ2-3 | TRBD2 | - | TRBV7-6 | CATTLGSGGPDTQYF | TGTGCCACTACACTGGGTAGCGGGGGGCCAGATACGCAGTATTTT
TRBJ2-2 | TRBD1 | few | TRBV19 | CASRRGLGELFF | TGTGCCAGCAGAAGGGGGCTCGGGGAGCTGTTTTTT
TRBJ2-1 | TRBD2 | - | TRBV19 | CASSIGTSGRADNEQFF | TGTGCCAGTAGTATCGGGACTAGCGGGAGGGCCGACAATGAGCAGTTCTTC
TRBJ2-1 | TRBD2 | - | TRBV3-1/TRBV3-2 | CASSRLTSGSGNEQFF | TGTGCCAGCAGCCGACTGACTAGCGGGAGCGGCAATGAGCAGTTCTTC
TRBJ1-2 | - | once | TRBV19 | CASNWRAGIYGYTF | TGTGCCAGTAATTGGAGGGCCGGAATCTATGGCTACACCTTC
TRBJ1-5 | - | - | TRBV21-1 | CASSKEGQTPGNSNQPQHF | TGTGCCAGCAGCAAAGAAGGACAGACACCTGGTAATAGCAATCAGCCCCAGCATTTT
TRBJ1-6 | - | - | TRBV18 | CASSLLDGSSYNSPLHF | TGTGCCAGCTCACTTTTGGACGGGAGCTCCTATAATTCACCCCTCCACTTT
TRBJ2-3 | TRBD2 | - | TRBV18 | CASSMTSGGTTDTQYF | TGTGCCAGCTCAATGACTAGCGGGGGGACCACAGATACGCAGTATTTT
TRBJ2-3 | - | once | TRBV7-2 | CASSLITDTQYF | TGTGCCAGCAGCTTAATAACAGATACGCAGTATTTT
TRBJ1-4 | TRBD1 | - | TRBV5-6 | CASSLQGAHGEKLFF | TGTGCCAGCAGCTTGCAGGGGGCCCATGGAGAAAAACTGTTTTTT
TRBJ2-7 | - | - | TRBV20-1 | CSAPTGSLEYF | TGCAGTGCTCCCACAGGGTCTTTAGAGTACTTC
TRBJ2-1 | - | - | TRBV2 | CASSDRRSGSYNEQFF | TGTGCCAGCAGTGACCGGAGGAGTGGCTCCTACAATGAGCAGTTCTTC
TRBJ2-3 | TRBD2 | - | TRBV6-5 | CASKSGGNTQYF | TGTGCCAGCAAGAGCGGGGGAAATACGCAGTATTTT
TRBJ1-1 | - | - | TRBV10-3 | CATGPGLTEAFF | TGTGCCACCGGACCAGGGCTTACTGAAGCTTTCTTT
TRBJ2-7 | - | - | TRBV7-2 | CASSRTRYEQYF | TGTGCCAGCAGCCGGACTCGCTACGAGCAGTACTTC
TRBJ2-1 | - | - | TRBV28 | CASSLTGSINNEQFF | TGTGCCAGCAGTTTAACCGGGAGCATCAACAATGAGCAGTTCTTC
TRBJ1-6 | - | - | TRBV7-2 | CASSLSQGSNSPLHF | TGTGCCAGCAGCTTAAGTCAGGGGTCAAATTCACCCCTCCACTTT
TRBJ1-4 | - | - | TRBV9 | CASSDQSTAGNGEKLFF | TGTGCCAGCAGCGACCAGAGCACGGCGGGGAATGGCGAAAAACTGTTTTTT
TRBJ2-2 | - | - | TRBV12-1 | CASSPSGTGELFF | TGTGCCAGCAGTCCTAGCGGGACCGGGGAGCTGTTTTTT
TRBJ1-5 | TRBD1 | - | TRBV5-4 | CASSSDRGFSQPQHF | TGTGCCAGCAGTTCGGACAGGGGCTTTAGTCAGCCCCAGCATTTT
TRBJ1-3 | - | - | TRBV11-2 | CASSPPRSSGNTIYF | TGTGCCAGCAGCCCGCCGCGGAGCTCTGGAAACACCATATATTTT
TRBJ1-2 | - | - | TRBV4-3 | CASSQRGQGTIYGYTF | TGCGCCAGCAGCCAACGCGGTCAGGGGACTATCTATGGCTACACCTTC
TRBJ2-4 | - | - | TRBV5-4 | CASSLPDGGAKNIQYF | TGTGCCAGCAGCTTGCCGGATGGCGGAGCCAAAAACATTCAGTACTTC
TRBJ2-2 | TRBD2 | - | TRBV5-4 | CASSLAVSSNPSGRAGELFF | TGTGCCAGCAGCTTGGCCGTCTCTTCTAATCCAAGCGGGAGGGCCGGGGAGCTGTTTTTT
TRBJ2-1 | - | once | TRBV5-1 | CASSLLDEQFF | TGCGCCAGCAGCTTGTTAGATGAGCAGTTCTTC
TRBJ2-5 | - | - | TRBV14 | CASSHVQWYQETQYF | TGTGCCAGCAGCCACGTTCAGTGGTACCAAGAGACCCAGTACTTC